This is a list of T cell receptor beta chains from one sample in a study of blood T cell repertoires in COVID-19. Profiled with immunoSEQ multiplex PCR; TCRdb holds only in-frame clones, not every one. Here the sample spans some 260,000 clones, 70% to 90% being singletons. The material sequenced was peripheral blood. The origin of the receptors is a woman aged 40 to 55 who had recovered from COVID-19. Both conserved end residues are part of each CDR3. Each record gives: J gene, V gene, D gene, clone size, CDR3 DNA, CDR3 protein. A D gene is named only where the DNA matches it firmly. Clone size is shown for a subset of rows, as once, few, many or a class of expanded clone.

J gene: TRBJ2-5; V gene: TRBV5-1; D gene: TRBD2; clone size: -; CDR3 DNA: TGCGCCAGCAGCTTGGGACTAGCGGGAGTTGGAGAGACCCAGTACTTC; CDR3 protein: CASSLGLAGVGETQYF
J gene: TRBJ2-7; V gene: TRBV12-3/TRBV12-4; D gene: -; clone size: -; CDR3 DNA: TGTGCCAGCAGCCCCAAAAACGAGCAGTACTTC; CDR3 protein: CASSPKNEQYF
J gene: TRBJ2-5; V gene: TRBV7-2; D gene: TRBD2; clone size: -; CDR3 DNA: TGTGCCAGCAGCTTAGAAAGGAGGACTAGCGGGGGGGCCCGGGAGACCCAGTACTTC; CDR3 protein: CASSLERRTSGGARETQYF
J gene: TRBJ2-7; V gene: TRBV7-9; D gene: -; clone size: -; CDR3 DNA: TGTGCCAGCAGCAAGACAGCTCTAACAACCGAGCAGTACTTC; CDR3 protein: CASSKTALTTEQYF
J gene: TRBJ2-2; V gene: TRBV7-9; D gene: -; clone size: few; CDR3 DNA: TGTGCCAGCAGCTTAGGGGAGCCCGGGGAGCTGTTTTTT; CDR3 protein: CASSLGEPGELFF
J gene: TRBJ2-5; V gene: TRBV19; D gene: TRBD2; clone size: -; CDR3 DNA: TGTGCCAGTACACCGGGACTAGCGGGGGGGCCGCGAGAGACCCAGTACTTC; CDR3 protein: CASTPGLAGGPRETQYF
J gene: TRBJ1-6; V gene: TRBV4-1; D gene: -; clone size: -; CDR3 DNA: TGCGCCAGCAGCCAAGAACCGGGGTTAAATTCACCCCTCCACTTT; CDR3 protein: CASSQEPGLNSPLHF
J gene: TRBJ2-2; V gene: TRBV18; D gene: TRBD1; clone size: -; CDR3 DNA: TGTGCCAGCTCACCACGAGGACAGGGCTCTTCAGGGGAGCTGTTTTTT; CDR3 protein: CASSPRGQGSSGELFF
J gene: TRBJ2-7; V gene: TRBV7-6; D gene: TRBD1; clone size: -; CDR3 DNA: TGTGCCAGCAGCTCGACTGACAGGGGGATTTACGAGCAGTACTTC; CDR3 protein: CASSSTDRGIYEQYF
J gene: TRBJ1-1; V gene: TRBV7-9; D gene: TRBD1; clone size: -; CDR3 DNA: TGTGCCAGCAGCACCAACCGGGACAGGGCCCCTGAAGCTTTCTTT; CDR3 protein: CASSTNRDRAPEAFF
J gene: TRBJ2-3; V gene: TRBV6-5; D gene: -; clone size: -; CDR3 DNA: TGTGCCAGCAGTCTTCAATATGAGGGAGATACGCAGTATTTT; CDR3 protein: CASSLQYEGDTQYF
J gene: TRBJ2-2; V gene: TRBV10-3; D gene: -; clone size: -; CDR3 DNA: TGTGCCATCGGGCAGGGGACCGGGGAGCTGTTTTTT; CDR3 protein: CAIGQGTGELFF
J gene: TRBJ2-7; V gene: TRBV7-2; D gene: TRBD1; clone size: -; CDR3 DNA: TGTGCCAGCAGCTTAGGACAGGGGGTTGGCGAGCAGTACTTC; CDR3 protein: CASSLGQGVGEQYF
J gene: TRBJ1-5; V gene: TRBV7-8; D gene: -; clone size: -; CDR3 DNA: TGTGCCAGCAGCCCCCGCTCGAGTAGCAATCAGCCCCAGCATTTT; CDR3 protein: CASSPRSSSNQPQHF
J gene: TRBJ2-7; V gene: TRBV9; D gene: -; clone size: -; CDR3 DNA: TGTGCCAGCAGCGTTGGACTGACCTCGGGAGAGCAGTACTTC; CDR3 protein: CASSVGLTSGEQYF
J gene: TRBJ2-2; V gene: TRBV4-1; D gene: TRBD1; clone size: -; CDR3 DNA: TGCGCCAGCAGCCGAGGACAGGGGGCCACGAACACCGGGGAGCTGTTTTTT; CDR3 protein: CASSRGQGATNTGELFF
J gene: TRBJ2-1; V gene: TRBV3-1/TRBV3-2; D gene: TRBD2; clone size: -; CDR3 DNA: TGTGCCAGCAGCCAAGGACGGACTAGCTCGAGCTCCTACAATGAGCAGTTCTTC; CDR3 protein: CASSQGRTSSSSYNEQFF
J gene: TRBJ2-5; V gene: TRBV27; D gene: TRBD1; clone size: -; CDR3 DNA: TGTGCCAGCAGTTCCCCCGGGACAGCATCCGGCAAGACCCAGTACTTC; CDR3 protein: CASSSPGTASGKTQYF
J gene: TRBJ1-2; V gene: TRBV28; D gene: -; clone size: once; CDR3 DNA: TGTGCCAGCAGTTTAACAGGGTCTTTGGGCTACACCTTC; CDR3 protein: CASSLTGSLGYTF
J gene: TRBJ2-7; V gene: TRBV14; D gene: TRBD2; clone size: few; CDR3 DNA: TGTGCCAGCAGCCTGGCGGACACTTTCAGCGGGACCTCCTACGAGCAGTACTTC; CDR3 protein: CASSLADTFSGTSYEQYF
J gene: TRBJ1-2; V gene: TRBV7-9; D gene: -; clone size: -; CDR3 DNA: TGTGCCAGCAGCCCCTGGTCGGTTGGCTACACCTTC; CDR3 protein: CASSPWSVGYTF
J gene: TRBJ2-5; V gene: TRBV28; D gene: -; clone size: few; CDR3 DNA: TGTGCCAGCGCCTTAGGCGGGAACCAAGAGACCCAGTACTTC; CDR3 protein: CASALGGNQETQYF
J gene: TRBJ2-3; V gene: TRBV7-2; D gene: TRBD2; clone size: few; CDR3 DNA: TGTGCCAGCAGCTTGACTAGCGGGACAGATACGCAGTATTTT; CDR3 protein: CASSLTSGTDTQYF
J gene: TRBJ2-7; V gene: TRBV28; D gene: -; clone size: -; CDR3 DNA: TGTGCCAGCGGGACATCCCGGGCCCCCGAGCAGTACTTC; CDR3 protein: CASGTSRAPEQYF
J gene: TRBJ2-2; V gene: TRBV5-5; D gene: TRBD1; clone size: few; CDR3 DNA: TGTGCCAGCAGAACAGGACAGGGGAGCACCGGGGAGCTGTTTTTT; CDR3 protein: CASRTGQGSTGELFF
J gene: TRBJ1-1; V gene: TRBV5-1; D gene: TRBD1; clone size: few; CDR3 DNA: TGCGCCAGCAGCCTCGGACAGGGCGTGAACACTGAAGCTTTCTTT; CDR3 protein: CASSLGQGVNTEAFF
J gene: TRBJ2-2; V gene: TRBV5-1; D gene: TRBD1; clone size: -; CDR3 DNA: TGCGCCAGCAGCTTACAGGGGGCCGGGGAGCTGTTTTTT; CDR3 protein: CASSLQGAGELFF
J gene: TRBJ2-7; V gene: TRBV3-1/TRBV3-2; D gene: TRBD1; clone size: -; CDR3 DNA: TGTGCCAGCAGCCACGACAGGGGGCTCGACTCCTACGAGCAGTACTTC; CDR3 protein: CASSHDRGLDSYEQYF
J gene: TRBJ2-7; V gene: TRBV6-2/TRBV6-3; D gene: TRBD1; clone size: -; CDR3 DNA: TGTGCCAGCAGCTGGGGCCCAGGGGGTGTCTACGAGCAGTACTTC; CDR3 protein: CASSWGPGGVYEQYF
J gene: TRBJ2-1; V gene: TRBV24-1; D gene: TRBD2; clone size: -; CDR3 DNA: TGTGCCACCAGTGATTCACTAGCGGGGGTCCTCAATGAGCAGTTCTTC; CDR3 protein: CATSDSLAGVLNEQFF
J gene: TRBJ1-5; V gene: TRBV29-1; D gene: -; clone size: few; CDR3 DNA: TGCAGCGTTTTTCCCTCCACAGGAGCGGGTAGCAATCAGCCCCAGCATTTT; CDR3 protein: CSVFPSTGAGSNQPQHF
J gene: TRBJ2-7; V gene: TRBV4-3; D gene: TRBD1; clone size: -; CDR3 DNA: TGCGCCAGCAGCCAATCCAGGGGGATAGTGGCGGCATCCGAGCAGTACTTC; CDR3 protein: CASSQSRGIVAASEQYF
J gene: TRBJ2-3; V gene: TRBV11-3; D gene: -; clone size: -; CDR3 DNA: TGTGCCAGCAGCCAAGACCGGAGATCTAGCACAGATACGCAGTATTTT; CDR3 protein: CASSQDRRSSTDTQYF
J gene: TRBJ2-1; V gene: TRBV2; D gene: TRBD2; clone size: -; CDR3 DNA: TGTGCCACCAGTCCTAGCGGGGTAACCTACAATGAGCAGTTCTTC; CDR3 protein: CATSPSGVTYNEQFF
J gene: TRBJ2-1; V gene: TRBV14; D gene: -; clone size: -; CDR3 DNA: TGTGCCAGCAGCCAAGTCAGGGGTACAGGGGAGCAGTTCTTC; CDR3 protein: CASSQVRGTGEQFF
J gene: TRBJ1-2; V gene: TRBV7-2; D gene: TRBD1; clone size: -; CDR3 DNA: TGTGCCAGCACCCGCACCTACAGGGGGCTTCATGGCTACACCTTC; CDR3 protein: CASTRTYRGLHGYTF
J gene: TRBJ1-4; V gene: TRBV7-9; D gene: -; clone size: -; CDR3 DNA: TGTGCCAGCAGCCGACAAGCAACTAATGAAAAACTGTTTTTT; CDR3 protein: CASSRQATNEKLFF
J gene: TRBJ1-2; V gene: TRBV10-1; D gene: TRBD1; clone size: -; CDR3 DNA: TGCGCCAGCAGTGAGTCGGGACAGGGTGATGGCTACACCTTC; CDR3 protein: CASSESGQGDGYTF
J gene: TRBJ1-4; V gene: TRBV6-6; D gene: -; clone size: -; CDR3 DNA: TGTGCCAGCGAACACCGGCTCGATAAGAGGAAACTGTTTTTT; CDR3 protein: CASEHRLDKRKLFF
J gene: TRBJ1-5; V gene: TRBV4-2; D gene: TRBD1; clone size: -; CDR3 DNA: TGTGCCAGCAGCCACCCTCCTGGGACAGTGAGGAACCAGCCCCAGCATTTT; CDR3 protein: CASSHPPGTVRNQPQHF
J gene: TRBJ1-2; V gene: TRBV4-1; D gene: -; clone size: -; CDR3 DNA: TGCGCCAGCAGCCAAGAGGGGAGGAGGGTTCAGTACTATGGCTACACCTTC; CDR3 protein: CASSQEGRRVQYYGYTF